The 25 T cell receptor beta chains given below trace back to one sample, sequenced in a study of blood T cells in healthy people across ages. The authors ran a second PCR of about 6 to 11 cycles using a sample-barcoded 5' primer and a J-beta primer mix. TCRdb reanalysed the 5' RACE reads using MiXCR and keeps one entry per CDR3 protein. The sample carries around 650,000 distinct CDR3 sequences, around two fifths recorded once. Sequenced input: blood. The receptors were gathered from a man older than 75 in good health.

This chain links TRBV6-2 or TRBV6-3 with TRBJ2-4; 8 nucleotides align to TRBD2. This CDR3 contains 14 residues. Trimming took 5 bases from V and 3 from J; bases not matched to a gene: 3. Germline values: CDR1 MNHEY, CDR2 SVGEGT. CDR3 in amino acids: CASSSGGHKNIQYF. CDR3 bases: TGTGCCAGCAGTAGCGGGGGCCACAAAAACATTCAGTACTTC.

This clonotype was seen more than once but under ten times. A single base separates this from a much larger clone, so it may be a read error. This chain connects TRBV15 to TRBJ2-7; D may be TRBD1 (7 bases). V was trimmed by 5 bases and J by 6 bases, leaving 20 bases between them. The CDR3 has 15 residues. Per germline, CDR1 LNHNV and CDR2 YYDKDF (reference sequence). CDR3 protein: CATSGGDSSRREQYF. CDR3 DNA sequence: TGTGCCACCAGCGGAGGGGACAGCTCGAGACGCGAGCAGTACTTC.

This clonotype was counted ten times or more. J is TRBJ2-3 and V is TRBV28, with a possible D match to TRBD2 (6 bases). Germline CDR1 MDHEN, CDR2 SYDVKM. V dropped 8 bases and J dropped 5 bases, with 14 bases sitting between them. This CDR3 has 13 amino acids. In nucleotides, the CDR3 is TGTGCCAGCCGACCCCCGGGGGTAGATACGCAGTATTTT. As protein: CASRPPGVDTQYF.

In its sample, this clonotype was seen a few times. One end of the junction varies from germline; a read error may be responsible. The chain combines TRBV6-2 or TRBV6-3 with TRBJ1-4; D is perhaps TRBD1 (5 bases). There are 14 residues in the CDR3. Germline V lookup: CDR1 MNHEY, CDR2 SVGEGT. CDR3 residues: CASSYGGAKEKLFF. CDR3 nucleotides: TGTGCCAGCAGTTATGGAGGGGCTAAAGAAAAACTGTTTTTT.

CDR3 bases: TGCAGCGTTGAAGGGGTGCCGGGACAGGGCTACGAGCAGTACTTC. This codes for CSVEGVPGQGYEQYF. This rearrangement joins TRBV29-1 to TRBJ2-7, with 9 bases identical to TRBD1. V was pared by 1 base and J by 3 bases, with 7 bases of the junction left unmatched. The germline V gene encodes CDR1 SQVTM and CDR2 ANQGSEA. CDR3 length: 15 amino acids.

This clonotype has only a few counts. This chain links TRBV7-2 with TRBJ2-4; the D gene is possibly TRBD2 (5 bases). Trimming stripped 5 bases from V and 13 bases from J, with 24 bases between. The CDR3 is 15 amino acids. Germline V gives CDR1 SGHTA, CDR2 FQGNSA. Here the CDR3 reads CASSRRGNRPDGQYF. The CDR3 coding sequence is TGTGCCAGCAGCCGACGGGGAAACAGACCGGACGGGCAGTACTTC.

This chain connects TRBV21-1 to TRBJ2-7; TRBD1 was called by the table and not checked on the DNA. TRBV21-1 counts as a pseudogene. The CDR3 has 15 amino acids. CDR3 in DNA: TGTGCCAGCGGCAAAGAGGAAGGGGGGTCCTACGAGCAGTACTTC. Its protein is CASGKEEGGSYEQYF.

This clonotype was counted many times. V is TRBV29-1 and J is TRBJ2-7; D not certain. V was trimmed by 7 bases and J by 0 bases, leaving 10 bases between them. The CDR3 has 12 residues. Germline V CDR1 and CDR2: SQVTM, ANQGSEA. The DNA of the CDR3 is TGCAGCGCTGAGTCCAGCTCCTACGAGCAGTACTTC. Translating gives CSAESSSYEQYF.

Concerning this clonotype itself: This may arise from a read error, as a much more abundant clone is one base away. The chain recombines TRBV4-3 with TRBJ2-5, with D possibly being TRBD2 (5 bases). Germline CDR1 is LGHNA and CDR2 is YSLEER. The CDR3 runs to 16 residues. Trimming took off 0 bases at V and 11 bases at J, with 22 bases between the two ends. The CDR3 region has the DNA TGCGCCAGCAGCCAAGATGGGAGCTCACGAAGTAAAGGGCAGTACTTC. Its translation: CASSQDGSSRSKGQYF.

The rearrangement links TRBV27 to TRBJ2-3; D is unresolved. CDR3 length: 13 amino acids. Germline assignment: CDR1 MNHEY and CDR2 SMNVEV (reference sequence). V was pared by 6 bases and J by 2 bases, with 9 bases between. As DNA, the CDR3 is TGTGCCAGCAGCGTTCAGGACACAGATACGCAGTATTTT. Encoded protein: CASSVQDTDTQYF.

This clonotype was observed at least ten times. The V gene is TRBV6-1, the J gene TRBJ1-6; the match to TRBD1 covers 11 bases. The CDR3 loop spans 15 amino acids. CDR1 is MNHNS and CDR2 is SASEGT in the germline V gene. Trimming took 7 bases from V and 7 from J; bases not matched to a gene: 6. The CDR3 protein is CASTTGTGGNSPLHF. DNA of the CDR3: TGTGCCAGCACAACCGGGACAGGGGGAAATTCACCCCTCCACTTT.

V is TRBV4-1 and J is TRBJ2-5; D may be TRBD2 (5 bases). Germline V CDR1 and CDR2: MGHRA, YSYEKL. CDR3 length: 14 residues. V was clipped by 10 bases and J by 2 bases, with 17 bases between them. DNA of the CDR3: TGCGCCACCGTACTAGACCTTCGGCAAGAGACCCAGTACTTC. As protein: CATVLDLRQETQYF.

This chain joins TRBV20-1 and TRBJ2-5; D gene uncertain. The J call is uncertain, as TRBJ2-7 better fits the DNA end. This CDR3 spans 13 amino acids. Germline CDR1 reads DFQATT; CDR2 reads SNEGSKA (reference sequence). The CDR3 here is CSARGGGLYEQYF. The CDR3, as DNA: TGCAGTGCTAGAGGGGGTGGGTTGTACGAGCAGTACTTC.

This clonotype was recorded at least ten times. V usage is TRBV29-1 and J usage is TRBJ2-1; 11 positions match TRBD2. Trimming at V came to 2 bases and at J to 14 bases, leaving 8 bases not matched to a gene. This CDR3 spans 13 amino acids. Germline-derived CDR1 and CDR2 are SQVTM and ANQGSEA. CDR3: CSVEPSGRTSEFF. The CDR3 DNA follows: TGCAGCGTTGAACCTAGCGGGAGGACTTCCGAGTTCTTC.

This chain connects TRBV9 to TRBJ1-3, with D tentatively TRBD1 (6 bases). The CDR3 contains 14 residues. V was shortened by 5 bases and J by 4 bases, with 13 bases between the two germline ends. Germline-derived CDR1 and CDR2 are SGDLS and YYNGEE. The CDR3 DNA follows: TGTGCCAGCAGTTTGGACAGTATGGGAAACACCATATATTTT. It codes for CASSLDSMGNTIYF.

This clonotype was detected only a few times. The gene calls are TRBV20-1 and TRBJ1-5; D gene uncertain. The CDR3 is 15 amino acids. V was pared by 0 bases and J by 0 bases, with 9 bases between. CDR1 is DFQATT, CDR2 SNEGSKA, per germline (reference sequence). This CDR3 is CSARDSSHSNQPQHF. CDR3 coding DNA: TGCAGTGCTAGAGACTCGAGTCATAGCAATCAGCCCCAGCATTTT.

This chain connects TRBV28 to TRBJ2-3, with TRBD2 matching 7 bases. V lost 5 bases and J lost 0; bases outside the gene matches: 8. Germline V CDR1 and CDR2: MDHEN, SYDVKM. The length of the CDR3 is 16 residues. CDR3 in DNA: TGTGCCAGCAGTCGGCGACTAGCTGACAGCACAGATACGCAGTATTTT. This codes for CASSRRLADSTDTQYF.

This clonotype was seen a single time. This chain joins TRBV20-1 and TRBJ2-5; 14 bases fit TRBD2. The J call may be faulty, since TRBJ2-7 better matches the DNA end. This CDR3 has 15 residues. Germline V gene data show CDR1 as DFQATT and CDR2 as SNEGSKA (reference sequence). The CDR3 loop reads CSATGLAGDNYEQYF. As DNA, the CDR3 is TGCAGTGCAACGGGACTAGCGGGAGACAACTACGAGCAGTACTTC.

This chain uses TRBV12-3 or TRBV12-4 with TRBJ2-7, with D possibly matching TRBD1 (5 bases). This CDR3 has 16 amino acids. With 6 bases removed from V and 6 bases from J, the gap between germline ends came to 24 bases. CDR3 in amino acids: CASSLGLTVGYGEQYF. The CDR3 DNA sequence: TGTGCCAGCAGCTTGGGTTTGACAGTCGGTTATGGCGAGCAGTACTTC.

This sequence joins TRBV7-8 and TRBJ2-3; the D gene is possibly TRBD2 (6 bases). Germline CDR1 SGHVS, CDR2 FQNEAQ. The CDR3 loop spans 16 amino acids. V gave up 1 base and J gave up 6 bases, with 17 bases separating them. The CDR3: CASSLGYGGFEDTQYF. CDR3 in DNA: TGTGCCAGCAGCTTAGGGTATGGGGGGTTTGAGGATACGCAGTATTTT.

The table lists this clonotype with many counts. The chain carries TRBV28 and TRBJ2-3; D not resolved. Trimming stripped 5 bases from V and 8 bases from J, with 8 bases between. Germline V gene sequence: CDR1 MDHEN, CDR2 SYDVKM. The CDR3 is 11 residues long. The CDR3 is CASSGLGTQYF. The CDR3 DNA follows: TGTGCCAGCAGTGGCTTGGGTACGCAGTATTTT. The complete variable domain, with remaining parts taken from reference TRBV28 and TRBJ2-3, reads DVKVTQSSRYLVKRTGEKVFLECVQDMDHENMFWYRQDPGLGLRLIYFSYDVKMKEKGDIPEGYSVSREKKERFSLILESASTNQTSMYLCASSGLGTQYFGPGTRLTVL.

This chain links TRBV18 with TRBJ2-6; weak D call: TRBD2 (5 bases). This CDR3 region has 18 residues. Looked up from germline, CDR1 is KGHSH and CDR2 is LQKENI. Trimming took 2 bases from V and 0 from J, leaving 14 bases between them. CDR3 sequence: CASSPTERRSSGANVLTF. In nucleotides, the CDR3 is TGTGCCAGCTCACCAACGGAGCGGAGGAGCTCTGGGGCCAACGTCCTGACTTTC.

This clonotype was detected only a few times. This rearrangement joins TRBV7-2 to TRBJ2-5, with D perhaps matching TRBD1 or TRBD2 (6 bases each). Germline CDR1 reads SGHTA; CDR2 reads FQGNSA. Deletions cut 5 bases from V and 3 bases from J, with 16 bases between. The CDR3 totals 15 residues. CDR3 region: CASSVGGLAEETQYF. The DNA for the CDR3 is TGTGCCAGCAGCGTGGGGGGCCTAGCCGAAGAGACCCAGTACTTC.

This clonotype was observed a few times. CDR3 loop: CASSPVSQPQHF. CDR3 DNA sequence: TGTGCCAGCAGCCCCGTTAGTCAGCCCCAGCATTTT. This rearrangement joins TRBV7-9 to TRBJ1-5; D unclear. The V end was cut by 5 bases, the J end by 6 bases, with 8 bases between. Looked up from germline, CDR1 is SEHNR and CDR2 is FQNEAQ (reference sequence). CDR3 size: 12 residues.

V usage is TRBV6-2 or TRBV6-3 and J usage is TRBJ2-4; 7 nucleotides agree with TRBD1. The germline CDR1 and CDR2 sequences are MNHEY and SVGEGT. With V trimmed by 2 bases and J by 7 bases, 5 bases remained unmatched. The CDR3 sequence is 14 residues long. DNA for the CDR3: TGTGCCAGCAGTTACGCAGAGACAGGGAACATTCAGTACTTC. This gives the protein CASSYAETGNIQYF.